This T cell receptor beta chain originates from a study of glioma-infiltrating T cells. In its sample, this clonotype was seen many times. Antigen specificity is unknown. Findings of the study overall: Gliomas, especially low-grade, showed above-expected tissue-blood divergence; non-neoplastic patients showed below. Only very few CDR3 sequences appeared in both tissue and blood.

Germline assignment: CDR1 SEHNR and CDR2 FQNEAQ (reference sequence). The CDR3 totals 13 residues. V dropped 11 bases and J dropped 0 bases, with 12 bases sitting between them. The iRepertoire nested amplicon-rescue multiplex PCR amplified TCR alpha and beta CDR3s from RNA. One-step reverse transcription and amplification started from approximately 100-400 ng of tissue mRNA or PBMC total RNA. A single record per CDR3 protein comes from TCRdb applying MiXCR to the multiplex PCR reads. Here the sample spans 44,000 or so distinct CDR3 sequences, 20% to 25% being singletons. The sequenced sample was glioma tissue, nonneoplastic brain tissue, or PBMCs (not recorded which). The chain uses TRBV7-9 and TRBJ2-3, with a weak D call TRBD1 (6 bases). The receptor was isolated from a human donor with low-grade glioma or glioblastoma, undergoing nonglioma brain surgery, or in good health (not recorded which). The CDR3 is CAGNRASTDTQYF. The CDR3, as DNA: TGTGCCGGGAACAGGGCTAGCACAGATACGCAGTATTTT.